The source of this TCR beta chain is a study of blood T cells in healthy people across ages. Germline V gives CDR1 MGHDK, CDR2 SYGVNS. Between the trimmed V and J ends, which lost 5 bases and 8 bases, there was a span of 15 bases. CDR3 length: 14 amino acids. A second about 7 to 12 cycle PCR used barcoded and J-beta primers. A single record per CDR3 protein comes from TCRdb applying MiXCR to the 5' RACE reads. The sample lists about 680,000 distinct CDR3 sequences, around 45% seen once, with around 32% in the top ten. This clonotype has ten or more counts. Material: blood. V usage is TRBV25-1 and J usage is TRBJ1-4; D call uncertain. The source of this sequence is a woman in her fifties or sixties in good health. CDR3 coding DNA: TGTGCCAGCAGTCCCTCGAGAGGGCGGGAAAAACTGTTTTTT. This translates into CASSPSRGREKLFF.